In its sample, the clone carrying this T cell receptor beta chain was seen a few times. The target antigen is unknown. This CDR3 contains 15 residues. The trim removed 5 bases at V and 2 bases at J, leaving 3 bases unmatched. Germline-derived CDR1 and CDR2 are MNHNS and SASEGT. Primers: 60 Vbeta forward and 13 Jbeta reverse. Here immunoSEQ multiplex PCR was the method, and the copy in TCRdb shows in-frame clones only, minus some. There are over 150,000 clones in the sample; about four fifths occur only once, and 1% lies in the top ten. The data originate from a study of cytomegalovirus exposure and HLA in healthy donors. Study-level results: Another analysis was done later, and it associated approximately 15,000 TCR beta sequences with HLA alleles at 0.05 false discovery rate.

The rearrangement joins TRBV6-1 to TRBJ1-2, with 12 bases lining up with TRBD1. This TCR came from a woman aged 45-59 years in good health and CMV-seropositive. The sample was PBMCs. The CDR3 region has the DNA TGTGCCAGCAGTACGGGACAGGGGGCGAACTATGGCTACACCTTC. Residues: CASSTGQGANYGYTF.